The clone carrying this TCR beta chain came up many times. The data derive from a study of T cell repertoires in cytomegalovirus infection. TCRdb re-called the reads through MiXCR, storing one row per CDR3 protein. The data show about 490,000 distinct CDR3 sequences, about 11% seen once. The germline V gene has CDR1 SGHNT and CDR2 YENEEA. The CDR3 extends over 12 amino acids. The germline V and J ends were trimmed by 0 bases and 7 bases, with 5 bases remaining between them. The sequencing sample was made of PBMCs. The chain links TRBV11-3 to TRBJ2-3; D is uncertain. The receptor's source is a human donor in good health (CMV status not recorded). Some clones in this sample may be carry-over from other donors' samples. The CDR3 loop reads CASSLDPNTQYF. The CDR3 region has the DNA TGTGCCAGCAGCTTAGATCCAAATACGCAGTATTTT.